This TCR beta chain stems from a study of blood T cell repertoires in COVID-19. Seattle patients were enrolled while actively infected and followed longitudinally. Per the original data handling: Nucleated cell number was recorded as an estimate derived from reference gene primer amplification. Using immunoSEQ multiplex PCR, the repertoire was profiled, and TCRdb retains in-frame clones only, with some absent. The D gene and trimming were derived from the DNA, and the V and J assignments and clone size from that table. This sample yields about 160,000 clones, of which approximately 84% are seen a single time; about 5.6% belongs to the top ten. V was clipped by 8 bases and J by 5 bases, with 12 bases between them. Per germline, CDR1 MNHEY and CDR2 SVGAGI. The CDR3 is made up of 13 amino acids.

This clonotype was obtained from a woman aged 45-60 years with COVID-19, enrolled during active disease. The chain joins TRBV6-5 to TRBJ1-4, with D possibly TRBD1 on 5 matching bases. The sequencing sample was made of peripheral blood. The CDR3 spells CASDRQKNEKLFF. The CDR3 coding sequence is TGTGCCAGCGACAGACAAAAAAATGAAAAACTGTTTTTT.